This paragraph covers one TCR beta chain sequence. The antigen remains unidentified. This entry is derived from a study of CD8+ T cells in alopecia areata. Indicated treatment: oral pan-JAK inhibitor, 5-10 mg twice daily. As the sequencing template, cDNA was produced by extracting RNA and reverse transcribing it. Produced via immunoSEQ multiplex PCR; TCRdb's table is partial and in-frame only. The sample has approximately 160,000 clones, less than 80% seen once. Points from the study as a whole: Since there was just one nonresponder, nobody can yet say how baseline CD8+ expansion ties to response. Lesional tissue from the scalp (especially in alopecia totalis/universalis) showed higher clonality than normal scalp.

This sample comprised CD4+ T cells sorted from blood, obtained at week 24, from a patient treated with tofacitinib. The TCR was taken from a human donor with alopecia areata.

CDR3: CATSRPGAEAFF. Here the CDR3 DNA reads TGTGCCACCAGCAGACCCGGTGCCGAAGCTTTCTTT. V is TRBV15 and J is TRBJ1-1, with D unclear. This CDR3 has 12 amino acids. Looked up from germline, CDR1 is LNHNV and CDR2 is YYDKDF (reference sequence). V lost 2 bases and J lost 8, with 9 bases in between.